One sample yielded the 5 T cell receptor beta chains listed below, sequenced in a study of early T cells in non-severe SARS-CoV-2 infection. MiXCR, run by TCRdb on the 5' RACE reads, gives a single entry per CDR3 protein. Among 40,000 to 45,000 distinct CDR3 sequences, about 6% were seen once, and the ten largest hold around 20%. Sequences were derived from whole blood, sampled at baseline. The receptor source for this set is an adult who was a healthcare worker with PCR-confirmed SARS-CoV-2 infection or an uninfected control (not recorded which).

The V and J genes are TRBV11-2 and TRBJ2-7, with a weak D call TRBD1 (5 bases). V was cut by 5 bases and J by 3 bases, with 14 bases left in between. Germline CDR1 and CDR2: SGHAT and FQNNGV. The CDR3 runs to 14 residues. Here the CDR3 reads CASSPNGRGYEQYF. DNA of the CDR3: TGTGCCAGCAGCCCAAACGGTAGGGGCTACGAGCAGTACTTC.

This sequence joins TRBV6-5 and TRBJ1-3; no reliable D call. There are 13 residues in the CDR3. The V gene lost 5 bases and the J gene lost 4 bases, with 9 bases spanning the gap. The germline V gene has CDR1 MNHEY and CDR2 SVGAGI. The CDR3 bases are TGTGCCAGCAGTCGTTCGCAGGGAAACACCATATATTTT. This sequence encodes CASSRSQGNTIYF.

This clonotype was seen repeatedly, ten times or more. The chain carries TRBV5-1 and TRBJ1-2, with D uncertain. The CDR3 extends over 14 amino acids. V was pared by 1 base and J by 1 base, with 8 bases between. CDR1 SGHRS and CDR2 YFSETQ come from the germline V gene. CDR3: CASSLNRDNYGYTF. The DNA of the CDR3 is TGCGCCAGCAGCTTGAACCGGGATAACTATGGCTACACCTTC.

In this sample, this clonotype turned up many times. The chain recombines TRBV7-9 with TRBJ1-1; TRBD1 is a possible D gene (6 bases). Trimming removed 0 bases from V and 0 bases from J, with 8 bases in between. CDR1 SEHNR and CDR2 FQNEAQ come from the germline V gene (reference sequence). This CDR3 has 15 residues. The CDR3 reads CASSLARGLNTEAFF. CDR3 nucleotides: TGTGCCAGCAGCTTAGCCAGGGGATTGAACACTGAAGCTTTCTTT.

This clonotype was observed a few times. The rearrangement uses TRBV6-5 and TRBJ2-6, with D perhaps TRBD2 (5 bases). The V gene's germline CDR1 is MNHEY and CDR2 SVGAGI. The CDR3 sequence is 14 residues long. V lost 6 bases and J lost 4, with 10 bases in between. The CDR3 spells CASRDSPGANVLTF. The CDR3 coding sequence is TGTGCCAGCAGGGACTCTCCGGGGGCCAACGTCCTGACTTTC.